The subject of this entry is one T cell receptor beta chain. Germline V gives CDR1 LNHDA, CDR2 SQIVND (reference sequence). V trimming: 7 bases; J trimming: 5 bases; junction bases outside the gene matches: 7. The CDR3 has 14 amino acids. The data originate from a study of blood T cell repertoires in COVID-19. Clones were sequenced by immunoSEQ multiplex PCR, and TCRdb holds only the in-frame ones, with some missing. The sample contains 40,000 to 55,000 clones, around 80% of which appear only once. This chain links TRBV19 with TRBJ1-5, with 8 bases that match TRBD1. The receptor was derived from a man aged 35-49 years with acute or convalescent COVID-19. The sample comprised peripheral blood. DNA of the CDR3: TGTGCCAGTACCGACAGGGGCGGGTATCAGCCCCAGCATTTT. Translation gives CASTDRGGYQPQHF.